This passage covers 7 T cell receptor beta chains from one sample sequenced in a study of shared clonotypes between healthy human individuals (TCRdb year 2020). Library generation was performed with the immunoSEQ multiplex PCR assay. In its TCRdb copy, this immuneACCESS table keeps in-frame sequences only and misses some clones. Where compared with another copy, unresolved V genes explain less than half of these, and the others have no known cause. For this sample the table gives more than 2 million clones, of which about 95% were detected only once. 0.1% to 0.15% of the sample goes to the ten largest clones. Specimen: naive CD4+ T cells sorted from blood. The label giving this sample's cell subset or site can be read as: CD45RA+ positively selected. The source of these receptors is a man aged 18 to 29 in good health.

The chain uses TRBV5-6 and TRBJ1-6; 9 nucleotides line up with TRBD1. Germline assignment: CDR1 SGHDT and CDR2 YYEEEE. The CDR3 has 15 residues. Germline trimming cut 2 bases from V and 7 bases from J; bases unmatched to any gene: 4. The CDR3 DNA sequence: TGTGCCAGCAGCTTCGGGGACAGGGAGAATTCACCCCTCCACTTT. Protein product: CASSFGDRENSPLHF.

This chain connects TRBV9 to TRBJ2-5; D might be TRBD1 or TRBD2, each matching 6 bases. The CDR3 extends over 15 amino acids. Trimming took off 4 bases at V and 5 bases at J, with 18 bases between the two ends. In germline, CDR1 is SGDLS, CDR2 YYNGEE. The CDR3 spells CASSLRPTRGETQYF. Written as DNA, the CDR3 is TGTGCCAGCAGCCTGCGTCCGACTAGGGGGGAGACCCAGTACTTC.

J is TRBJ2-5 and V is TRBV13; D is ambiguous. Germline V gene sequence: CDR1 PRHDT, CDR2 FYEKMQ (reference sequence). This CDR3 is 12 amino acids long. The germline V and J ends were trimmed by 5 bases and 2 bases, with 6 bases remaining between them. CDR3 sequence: CASSRDQETQYF. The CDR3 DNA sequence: TGTGCCAGCAGCAGGGATCAAGAGACCCAGTACTTC.

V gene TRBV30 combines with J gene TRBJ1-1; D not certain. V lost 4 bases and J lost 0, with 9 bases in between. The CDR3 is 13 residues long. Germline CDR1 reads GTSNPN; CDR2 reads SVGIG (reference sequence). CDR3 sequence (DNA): TGTGCCTGGACCCTAGATTTGAACACTGAAGCTTTCTTT. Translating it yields CAWTLDLNTEAFF. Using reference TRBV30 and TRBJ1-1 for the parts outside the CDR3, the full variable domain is SQTIHQWPATLVQPVGSPLSLECTVEGTSNPNLYWYRQAAGRGLQLLFYSVGIGQISSEVPQNLSASRPQDRQFILSSKKLLLSDSGFYLCAWTLDLNTEAFFGQGTRLTVV.

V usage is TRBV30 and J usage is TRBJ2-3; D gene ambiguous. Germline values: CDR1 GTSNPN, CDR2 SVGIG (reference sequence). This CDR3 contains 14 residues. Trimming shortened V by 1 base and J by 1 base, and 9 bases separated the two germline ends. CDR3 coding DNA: TGTGCCTGGAGTGGGGTATCAGGCACAGATACGCAGTATTTT. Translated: CAWSGVSGTDTQYF.

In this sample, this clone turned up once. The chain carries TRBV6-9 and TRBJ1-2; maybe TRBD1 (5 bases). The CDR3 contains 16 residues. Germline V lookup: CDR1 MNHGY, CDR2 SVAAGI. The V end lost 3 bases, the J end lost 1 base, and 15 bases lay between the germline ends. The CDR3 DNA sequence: TGTGCCAGCAGTTACCCAAATAAAACAGGTAACTATGGCTACACCTTC. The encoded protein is CASSYPNKTGNYGYTF.

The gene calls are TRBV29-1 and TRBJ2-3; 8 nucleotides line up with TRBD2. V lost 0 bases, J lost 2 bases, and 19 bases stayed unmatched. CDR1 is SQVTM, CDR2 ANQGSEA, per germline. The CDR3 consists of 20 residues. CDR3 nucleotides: TGCAGCGTTGAAGATTGGGGAGTTGGCGGGAGGACCTCTTTCACAGATACGCAGTATTTT. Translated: CSVEDWGVGGRTSFTDTQYF.